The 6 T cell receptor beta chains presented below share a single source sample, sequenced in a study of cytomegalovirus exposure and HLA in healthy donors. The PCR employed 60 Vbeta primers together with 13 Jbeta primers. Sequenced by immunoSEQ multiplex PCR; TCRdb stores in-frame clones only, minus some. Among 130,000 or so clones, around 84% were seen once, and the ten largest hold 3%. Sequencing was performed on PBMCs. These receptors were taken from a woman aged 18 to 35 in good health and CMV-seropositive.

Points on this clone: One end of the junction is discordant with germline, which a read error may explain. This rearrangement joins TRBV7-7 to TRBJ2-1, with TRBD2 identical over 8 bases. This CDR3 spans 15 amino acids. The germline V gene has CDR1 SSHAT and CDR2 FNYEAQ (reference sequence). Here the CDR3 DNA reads TGTGCTAGCAGCTTAGCCCGGGGGGGCTGGGGTGAGCAGTTCTTC. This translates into CASSLARGGWGEQFF.

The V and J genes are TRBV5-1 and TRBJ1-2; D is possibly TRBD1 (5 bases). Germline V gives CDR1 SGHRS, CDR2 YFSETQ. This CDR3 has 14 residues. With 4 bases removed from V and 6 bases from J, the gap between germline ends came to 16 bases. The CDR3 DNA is TGCGCCAGCAGCCCTGGAGGGGTTAAGGATGGCTACACCTTC. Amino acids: CASSPGGVKDGYTF.

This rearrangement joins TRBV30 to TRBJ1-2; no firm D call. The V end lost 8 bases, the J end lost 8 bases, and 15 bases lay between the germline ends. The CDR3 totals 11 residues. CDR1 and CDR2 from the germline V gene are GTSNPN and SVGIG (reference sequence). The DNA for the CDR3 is TGTGCCGCAGAAGATTCCAGGGGCTACACCTTC. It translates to CAAEDSRGYTF.

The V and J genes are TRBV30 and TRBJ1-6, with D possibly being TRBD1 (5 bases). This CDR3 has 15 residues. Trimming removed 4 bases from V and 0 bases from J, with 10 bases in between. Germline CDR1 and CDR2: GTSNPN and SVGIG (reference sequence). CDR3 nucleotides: TGTGCCTGGAACGACAGAGTCTCCTATAATTCACCCCTCCACTTT. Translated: CAWNDRVSYNSPLHF.

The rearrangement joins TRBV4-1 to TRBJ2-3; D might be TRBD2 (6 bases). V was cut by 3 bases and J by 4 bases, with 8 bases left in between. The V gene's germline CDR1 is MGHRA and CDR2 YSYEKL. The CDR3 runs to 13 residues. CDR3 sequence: CASSQVAADTQYF. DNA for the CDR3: TGCGCCAGCAGCCAGGTAGCGGCAGATACGCAGTATTTT.

The CDR3 DNA reads TGTGCCAGCAGCGCAACAGGGACCAACTATGGCTACACCTTC. This codes for CASSATGTNYGYTF. V gene TRBV28 combines with J gene TRBJ1-2, with D tentatively TRBD1 (6 bases). The CDR3 totals 14 residues. V was clipped by 6 bases and J by 2 bases, with 13 bases between them. The V gene's germline CDR1 is MDHEN and CDR2 SYDVKM.